A single sample gave rise to the 20 T cell receptor beta chains below, sequenced in a study of T-cell memory formation after mild COVID-19. TCRdb re-derived calls from the 5' RACE reads in MiXCR, one entry per CDR3 protein. The profile shows hundreds of thousands of distinct CDR3 sequences, over 15% of them singletons. Sequenced sample: PBMCs or a T cell subset sorted from them (not recorded which). The receptors originated from a man in his late teens or twenties who had mild COVID-19 (a few samples of this study predate the infection). Cell type and time point are not known.

CDR3 in amino acids: CAISERLNPPEQYV. The CDR3 nucleotides are TGTGCCATCAGTGAGAGACTTAACCCCCCCGAGCAGTACGTC. This rearrangement joins TRBV10-3 to TRBJ2-7; no clear D. CDR1 and CDR2 (germline): ENHRY, SYGVKD. The CDR3 is 14 amino acids. V was shortened by 2 bases and J by 6 bases, with 14 bases between the two germline ends.

This clonotype was detected a few times. J is TRBJ1-6 and V is TRBV7-6; TRBD1 is a possible D gene (5 bases). Trimming removed 2 bases from V and 6 bases from J, with 11 bases in between. Germline V gives CDR1 SGHVS, CDR2 FNYEAQ. The CDR3 length is 15 residues. The CDR3: CASSLSSGTNSPLHF. CDR3 DNA sequence: TGTGCCAGCAGCTTAAGTTCAGGGACTAATTCACCCCTCCACTTT. Complete variable domain (other parts from reference TRBV7-6 and TRBJ1-6): GAGVSQSPRYKVTKRGQDVALRCDPISGHVSLYWYRQALGQGPEFLTYFNYEAQQDKSGLPNDRFSAERPEGSISTLTIQRTEQRDSAMYRCASSLSSGTNSPLHFGNGTRLTVT.

In its sample, this clonotype was seen many times. This chain links TRBV29-1 with TRBJ2-1, with D unresolved. The germline CDR1 and CDR2 sequences are SQVTM and ANQGSEA. Trimming pared 2 bases from V and 8 bases from J, leaving 13 bases between. The CDR3 is 13 amino acids. DNA of the CDR3: TGCAGCGTTGAACCAGCGTTGGGCGATGAGCAGTTCTTC. Residues: CSVEPALGDEQFF.

This clonotype was seen many times. This rearrangement joins TRBV18 to TRBJ2-7, with D unresolved. V gave up 3 bases and J gave up 5 bases, with 11 bases separating them. CDR3 length equals 13 residues. Germline lookup yields CDR1 KGHSH and CDR2 LQKENI. CDR3 sequence (DNA): TGTGCCAGCTCACCCCGAGTAGTCGACGAGCAGTACTTC. Its protein product is CASSPRVVDEQYF.

A few counts support this clonotype. The chain uses TRBV12-3 or TRBV12-4 and TRBJ1-4, with D unresolved. This CDR3 is built from 17 residues. The V and J ends lost 6 bases and 5 bases respectively, with 22 bases between them. CDR3 sequence reads: CASSPSRDEGGNEKLFF. The CDR3 region has the DNA TGTGCCAGCAGCCCATCCCGCGATGAGGGAGGGAATGAAAAACTGTTTTTT.

The chain uses TRBV6-2 or TRBV6-3 and TRBJ2-1; 8 nucleotides align to TRBD2. V dropped 2 bases and J dropped 0; count of bases not matched to a gene: 9. Germline-derived CDR1 and CDR2 are MNHEY and SVGEGT. This CDR3 is built from 18 residues. CDR3 in amino acids: CASSYDSGATSSYNEQFF. Here the CDR3 DNA reads TGTGCCAGCAGTTACGATAGCGGGGCTACTAGCTCCTACAATGAGCAGTTCTTC.

The chain links TRBV6-1 to TRBJ2-1; perhaps TRBD2 as D (7 bases). In germline, CDR1 is MNHNS, CDR2 SASEGT. This CDR3 region has 14 residues. The germline V and J ends were trimmed by 4 bases and 8 bases, with 15 bases remaining between them. The CDR3 DNA is TGTGCCAGCAGTGTGGGGGGGGCTTCCCATGAGCAGTTCTTC. Translation gives CASSVGGASHEQFF.

This clonotype was counted many times. The chain couples TRBV4-3 to TRBJ2-1; TRBD1 matches 7 bases. This CDR3 comprises 15 residues. The germline V gene has CDR1 LGHNA and CDR2 YSLEER. V shed 6 bases and J 4 bases; nucleotides not matched to a gene: 9. The CDR3 loop is CASRAGTASYNEQFF. Here the CDR3 DNA reads TGCGCCAGCAGGGCCGGGACAGCGTCTTACAATGAGCAGTTCTTC.

There are a few counts of this clonotype. The V call is TRBV4-3, the J call TRBJ2-3, with D tentatively TRBD1 or TRBD2 (5 bases each). V was trimmed by 0 bases and J by 4 bases, leaving 11 bases between them. This CDR3 is built from 15 residues. Germline V gene data show CDR1 as LGHNA and CDR2 as YSLEER. Here the CDR3 reads CASSQDGGYADTQYF. The CDR3 coding sequence is TGCGCCAGCAGCCAAGATGGGGGTTACGCAGATACGCAGTATTTT.

This clonotype was seen a few times. The V gene is TRBV7-2, the J gene TRBJ2-7, with D unclear. Germline V lookup: CDR1 SGHTA, CDR2 FQGNSA. The CDR3 sequence is 13 residues long. V lost 0 bases to trimming and J lost 9 bases, with 12 bases between them. The CDR3 sequence is CASSLAFTLLQYF. CDR3 bases: TGTGCCAGCAGCTTAGCTTTCACGCTCTTGCAGTACTTC.

The chain is built from TRBV6-5 and TRBJ1-2; D gene unclear. Germline values: CDR1 MNHEY, CDR2 SVGAGI. This CDR3 region has 14 residues. V was shortened by 6 bases and J by 2 bases, with 13 bases between the two germline ends. CDR3 DNA: TGTGCCAGCAGGGCCGCGGGGTCCAACTATGGCTACACCTTC. Translation: CASRAAGSNYGYTF.

In this sample, this clonotype turned up a few times. The chain uses TRBV4-1 and TRBJ1-6; D ambiguous. The V end lost 8 bases, the J end lost 4 bases, and 6 bases lay between the germline ends. The V gene's germline CDR1 is MGHRA and CDR2 YSYEKL. The CDR3 loop spans 12 amino acids. The CDR3 protein is CASGSYNSPLHF. CDR3 bases: TGCGCCAGCGGAAGTTATAATTCACCCCTCCACTTT.

The CDR3 reads CASSFGDTNEKLFF. In nucleotides, the CDR3 is TGTGCCAGCAGTTTCGGAGACACTAATGAAAAACTGTTTTTT. V is TRBV12-3 or TRBV12-4 and J is TRBJ1-4; no firm D call. The CDR3 consists of 14 residues. Trimming removed 3 bases at V and 2 bases at J, with 7 bases between.

The chain uses TRBV4-1 and TRBJ2-6, with 7 positions matching TRBD2. V was clipped by 8 bases and J by 0 bases; unmatched bases: 16. The length of the CDR3 is 19 residues. The germline V gene has CDR1 MGHRA and CDR2 YSYEKL. In DNA, the CDR3 is TGCGCCAGCTCCACCGACCCACTAGCGCCTTCCTCTGGGGCCAACGTCCTGACTTTC. Residues: CASSTDPLAPSSGANVLTF.

This clonotype has just a few counts. V is TRBV20-1 and J is TRBJ2-3, with D possibly TRBD1 on 6 matching bases. Germline V CDR1 and CDR2: DFQATT, SNEGSKA (reference sequence). The CDR3 totals 15 residues. Trimming took 6 bases from V and 5 from J, leaving 21 bases between them. For the CDR3, the DNA is TGCAGTGCCCCAAGTCCGGGCAGGGGAGAAGATACGCAGTATTTT. Amino acids: CSAPSPGRGEDTQYF.

The chain couples TRBV2 to TRBJ1-5; 8 nucleotides agree with TRBD1. CDR3 length equals 13 residues. With V trimmed by 6 bases and J by 7 bases, 5 bases remained unmatched. Germline CDR1 reads SNHLY; CDR2 reads FYNNEI. The CDR3 is CASSPGQDQPQHF. CDR3 DNA: TGTGCCAGCAGCCCGGGACAGGACCAGCCCCAGCATTTT.

The V and J genes are TRBV5-4 and TRBJ2-5; D remains ambiguous. Germline CDR1 and CDR2: SGHNT and YYREEE (reference sequence). The CDR3 covers 13 residues. Trimming left V 4 bases short and J 3 bases short, with 10 bases between. The chain's CDR3 is CASSPEYEETQYF. The CDR3 DNA reads as TGTGCCAGCAGCCCGGAGTACGAAGAGACCCAGTACTTC.

In DNA form, the CDR3 reads TGCAGCTCGGACGGGACCTATGGCTACACCTTC. Its translation is CSSDGTYGYTF. This chain joins TRBV29-1 and TRBJ1-2, with a possible D match to TRBD1 (5 bases). This CDR3 region has 11 residues. Trimming took 8 bases from V and 4 from J, leaving 11 bases between them. CDR1 SQVTM and CDR2 ANQGSEA come from the germline V gene.

This chain uses TRBV20-1 with TRBJ1-1; possible D gene TRBD1, 6 bases. The CDR3 runs 12 residues. Between the trimmed V and J ends, which lost 5 bases and 11 bases, there was a span of 18 bases. Germline CDR1 reads DFQATT; CDR2 reads SNEGSKA (reference sequence). The CDR3 coding sequence is TGCAGTGCTGTCGGGGGGGGCGAAGGGGCTTTCTTT. Its protein is CSAVGGGEGAFF.

This chain joins TRBV7-2 and TRBJ2-1; TRBD2 matches at 15 bases. The CDR3 is made up of 17 amino acids. V trimming: 0 bases; J trimming: 4 bases; junction bases outside the gene matches: 1. The germline V gene encodes CDR1 SGHTA and CDR2 FQGNSA. The CDR3: CASSLAGTSGGYNEQFF. Written as DNA, the CDR3 is TGTGCCAGCAGCTTAGCGGGGACTAGCGGGGGGTACAATGAGCAGTTCTTC.